The rows below give T cell receptor beta chains drawn from one sample of a study of beta chain features in type 1 diabetes. The method was immunoSEQ multiplex PCR; TCRdb's version includes in-frame clones alone and lacks a portion of them. The profile shows more than 300,000 clones, 10% to 15% of them singletons. Sequencing input: naive CD4+ T cells from blood. These receptor sequences come from a woman aged 18-35 years with type 1 diabetes. Both conserved end residues are part of each CDR3. A D gene is named only where the DNA matches it firmly. Size is omitted from some rows. Given values are once, few, many or a class for expanded clones.

clone_size	j_call	d_call	v_call	cdr3_nt	cdr3_aa
-	TRBJ1-1	-	TRBV30	TGTGCCTGGAGTGCAGGGGCCAGCACTGAAGCTTTCTTT	CAWSAGASTEAFF
-	TRBJ2-5	-	TRBV15	TGTGCCACCAGCAGAGATCTCCGTGACCAAGAGACCCAGTACTTC	CATSRDLRDQETQYF
few	TRBJ2-1	TRBD1	TRBV27	TGTGCCAGCAGTTTCAGGGGGCCATCCCATGAGCAGTTCTTC	CASSFRGPSHEQFF
few	TRBJ2-7	-	TRBV13	TGTGCCAGCAGCTTAGCTTCCCGACGGGACTACGAGCAGTACTTC	CASSLASRRDYEQYF
few	TRBJ2-3	-	TRBV7-9	TGTGCCAGCAGCTTCGGGGAAACGCAGTATTTT	CASSFGETQYF
-	TRBJ2-2	-	TRBV4-1	TGCGCCAGCAGCCCGAGGTCGCAGGGCCCGAACACCGGGGAGCTGTTTTTT	CASSPRSQGPNTGELFF
few	TRBJ2-5	TRBD2	TRBV7-7	TGTGCTAGCAGCTTAGGCCGACTAGCGGGAGGCCGAGAGACCCAGTACTTC	CASSLGRLAGGRETQYF
few	TRBJ2-3	-	TRBV11-2	TGTGCCAGCAGCTCTTCCACTGATACGCAGTATTTT	CASSSSTDTQYF
few	TRBJ1-5	-	TRBV2	TGTGCCAGCAGCACTCAGGGTAACCAGCCCCAGCATTTT	CASSTQGNQPQHF
few	TRBJ2-1	TRBD2	TRBV19	TGTGCCAGTAGGGAGTCCGGGACTAGCGGGAACAATGAGCAGTTCTTC	CASRESGTSGNNEQFF
-	TRBJ1-5	-	TRBV7-9	TGTGCCAGCAGCCCCGCAGGGGTGCAGCCCCAGCATTTT	CASSPAGVQPQHF
-	TRBJ2-1	TRBD2	TRBV5-1	TGCGCCAGCAGCTGGAGTAGCGGGAGTGGTGGCAATGAGCAGTTCTTC	CASSWSSGSGGNEQFF